The T cell receptor (beta chain) described here comes from a study of blood T cell repertoires in COVID-19. For the study at large: Sources were T cells, B-cell-depleted T cells, or PBMCs; the material itself was cDNA or gDNA.

Seattle's enrolled individuals joined amid active infection and were then monitored longitudinally. In the original analysis: Amplification with reference gene primers provided the estimates of nucleated cell counts. Clones were read by immunoSEQ multiplex PCR, and TCRdb kept only the in-frame ones, dropping some. V, J and clone size reflect that table, while D and trimming were determined from the DNA. The sample lists about 170,000 clones, around 85% occurring once. With 3 bases clipped from V and 7 bases from J, the junction kept 6 bases outside the gene matches. Germline values: CDR1 SGDLS, CDR2 YYNGEE. The CDR3 loop spans 14 amino acids.

Source material: peripheral blood. The receptor was derived from a woman aged 80 or over with COVID-19, enrolled during active disease. This rearrangement joins TRBV9 to TRBJ2-4, with 8 bases aligning to TRBD1. The CDR3: CASSDGTGLNIQYF. The CDR3 DNA reads TGTGCCAGCAGCGACGGGACAGGTCTTAACATTCAGTACTTC.